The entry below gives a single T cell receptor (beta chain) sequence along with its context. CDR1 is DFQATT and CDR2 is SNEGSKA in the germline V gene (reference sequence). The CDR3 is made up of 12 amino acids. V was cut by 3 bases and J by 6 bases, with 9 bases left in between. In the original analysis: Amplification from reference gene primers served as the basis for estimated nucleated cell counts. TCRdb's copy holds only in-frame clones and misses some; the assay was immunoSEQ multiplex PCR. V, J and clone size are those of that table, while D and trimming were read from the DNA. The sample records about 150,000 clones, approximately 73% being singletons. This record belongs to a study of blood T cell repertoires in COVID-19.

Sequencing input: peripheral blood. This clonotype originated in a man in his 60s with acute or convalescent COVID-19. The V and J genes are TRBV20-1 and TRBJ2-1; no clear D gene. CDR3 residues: CSASGMSNEQFF. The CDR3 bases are TGCAGTGCTAGTGGAATGAGCAATGAGCAGTTCTTC.